This T cell receptor beta chain came from a study of Ad26.COV2.S vaccination and SARS-CoV-2 variants. General study findings and limits: Ad26.COV2.S recipients had broader spike-specific TCRs (P = 0.0014).

This sample's treatment: 19 received Ad26.COV2.S at low or high dose, single or two shots; about 5 received placebo; per-sample allocation not given. After the first vaccine or placebo injection, samples were drawn on day 63. Aged 18-55 years, donor was enrolled in Boston in the early 2020s. There are 11 residues in the CDR3. Germline V lookup: CDR1 KGHDR, CDR2 SFDVKD. V lost 3 bases to trimming and J lost 7 bases, with 3 bases between them. On this clone: The antigen is unknown. Other DNA sequences in the sample encode the same CDR3.

Using immunoSEQ multiplex PCR, the repertoire was profiled, and TCRdb retains in-frame clones only, with some absent. The sample lists 440,000 or so clones; around 90% were seen once. The sample here was peripheral blood, taken in a trial of Ad26.COV2.S vaccine versus placebo. This clonotype was obtained from a person aged 18-60 years who received the Ad26.COV2.S COVID-19 vaccine or a placebo. The rearrangement uses TRBV24-1 and TRBJ2-1, with D hard to call. For the CDR3, the DNA is TGTGCCACCAGTGATGGGAATGAGCAGTTCTTC. It codes for CATSDGNEQFF.